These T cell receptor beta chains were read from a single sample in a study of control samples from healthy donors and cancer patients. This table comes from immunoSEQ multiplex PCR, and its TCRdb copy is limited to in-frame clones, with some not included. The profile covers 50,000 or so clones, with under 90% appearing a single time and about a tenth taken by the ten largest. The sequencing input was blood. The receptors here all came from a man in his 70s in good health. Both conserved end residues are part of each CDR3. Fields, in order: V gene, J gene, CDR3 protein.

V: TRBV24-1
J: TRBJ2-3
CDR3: CATSGALGPITDTQYF

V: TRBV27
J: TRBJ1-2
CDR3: CASSLGPRRANYGYTF

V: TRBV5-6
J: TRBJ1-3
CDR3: CASSLVGAAQLSGNTIYF

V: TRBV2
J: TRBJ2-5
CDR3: CASRFGAGGLETQYF

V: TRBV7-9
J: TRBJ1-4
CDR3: CASSLERLNEKLFF

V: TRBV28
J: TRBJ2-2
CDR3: CASSSVSPGITGELFF

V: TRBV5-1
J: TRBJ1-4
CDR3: CASSLMAGGYEKLFF

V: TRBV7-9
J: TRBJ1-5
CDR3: CASSSGPSGRSNQPQHF

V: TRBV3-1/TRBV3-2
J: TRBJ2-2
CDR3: CASSQAGAGAGELFF

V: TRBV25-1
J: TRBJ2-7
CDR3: CASSEYKAQANEQYF

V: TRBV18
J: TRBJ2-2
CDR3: CASSPQRVDTGELFF

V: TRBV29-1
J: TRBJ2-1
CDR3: CSVRSYNEQFF

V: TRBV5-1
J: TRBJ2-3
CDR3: CASSLGTGVSTDTQYF

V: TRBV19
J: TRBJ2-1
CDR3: CASSIQLYNEQFF

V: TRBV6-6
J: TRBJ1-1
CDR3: CASSLGGDDTEAFF

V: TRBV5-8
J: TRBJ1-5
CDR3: CASRPRNPNQPQHF

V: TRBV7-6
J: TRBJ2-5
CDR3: CASSWGVPGTGRETQYF

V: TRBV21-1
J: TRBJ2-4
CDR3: CASSKIEQGHKNIQYF

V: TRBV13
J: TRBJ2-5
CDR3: CASSSTPRLGSHQETQYF